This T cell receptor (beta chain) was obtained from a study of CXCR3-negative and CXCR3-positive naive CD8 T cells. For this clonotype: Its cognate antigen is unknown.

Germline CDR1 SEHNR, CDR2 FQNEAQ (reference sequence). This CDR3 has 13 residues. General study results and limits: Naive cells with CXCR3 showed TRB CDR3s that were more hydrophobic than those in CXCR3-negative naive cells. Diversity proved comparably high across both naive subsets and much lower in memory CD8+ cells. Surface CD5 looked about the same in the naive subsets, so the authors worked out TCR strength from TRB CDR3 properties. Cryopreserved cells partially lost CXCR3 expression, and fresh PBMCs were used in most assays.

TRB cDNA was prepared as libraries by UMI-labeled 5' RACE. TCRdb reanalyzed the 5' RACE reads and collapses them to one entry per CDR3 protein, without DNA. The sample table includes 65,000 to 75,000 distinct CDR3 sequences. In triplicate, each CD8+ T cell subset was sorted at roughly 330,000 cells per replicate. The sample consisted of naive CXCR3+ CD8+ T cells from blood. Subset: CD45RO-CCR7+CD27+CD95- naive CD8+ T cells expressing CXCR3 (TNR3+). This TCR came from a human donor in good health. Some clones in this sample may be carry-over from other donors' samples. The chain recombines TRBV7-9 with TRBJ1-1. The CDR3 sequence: CASKWEGNTEAFF.